This entry concerns a single TCR beta chain. The source of the sample is a study of shared clonotypes between healthy human individuals. Study-level information: The composition of the donors was two women and a few men aged 18 to 49.

The germline gives CDR1 SGHAT, CDR2 FQDESV (reference sequence). Trimming left V 3 bases short and J 0 bases short, with 9 bases between. This CDR3 is built from 14 residues. Data came from immunoSEQ multiplex PCR; TCRdb stores just in-frame clones and leaves some out. The sample consists of some 2.1 million clones, 90% to 95% of them appearing once. This clonotype originated in a man aged 18 to 30 in good health. The V call is TRBV11-1, the J call TRBJ2-7; possibly TRBD2 for D (5 bases). Sequencing was carried out using naive CD4+ T cells sorted from blood. The subset is: CD45RA+ positively selected. The CDR3: CASSFLAFSYEQYF. CDR3 nucleotides: TGTGCCAGCAGCTTTTTAGCGTTCTCCTACGAGCAGTACTTC.